The clone carrying this T cell receptor beta chain has only one observation. What it binds is unknown. Trimming at V came to 4 bases and at J to 1 base, leaving 4 bases not matched to a gene. In germline, CDR1 is MGHDK, CDR2 SYGVNS. This CDR3 is built from 15 residues. Time point indicated: proximal margin of the surgical specimen (macroscopically non-inflamed). Here immunoSEQ multiplex PCR was the method, and the copy in TCRdb shows in-frame clones only, minus some. The top ten clones hold approximately 8.9% of a sample with about 7,600 clones, just under 75% of them seen once. This specimen belongs to a study of T cell repertoires in ileal Crohn's disease. Study conclusions and caveats: Active smokers at surgery had more clonal expansions than non-smokers. Mucosal expansions were suggested to be mainly CD8 T cells.

The receptor was isolated from an adult with Crohn's disease. Sequenced input: ileal tissue. V gene TRBV25-1 combines with J gene TRBJ2-3, with TRBD1 matching 8 bases. The CDR3 coding sequence is TGTGCCAGCAGTGGGGTGGGACAGGGCACAGATACGCAGTATTTT. Its protein product is CASSGVGQGTDTQYF.